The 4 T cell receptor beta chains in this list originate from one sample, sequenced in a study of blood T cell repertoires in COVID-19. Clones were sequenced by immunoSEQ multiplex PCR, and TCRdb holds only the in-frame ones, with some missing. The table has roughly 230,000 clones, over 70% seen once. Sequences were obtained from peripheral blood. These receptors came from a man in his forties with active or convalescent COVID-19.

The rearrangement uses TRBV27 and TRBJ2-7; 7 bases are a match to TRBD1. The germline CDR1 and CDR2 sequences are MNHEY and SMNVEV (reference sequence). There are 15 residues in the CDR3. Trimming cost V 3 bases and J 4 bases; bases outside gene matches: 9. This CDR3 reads CASSFGTDTRYEQYF. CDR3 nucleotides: TGTGCCAGCAGTTTTGGGACAGATACTAGGTACGAGCAGTACTTC.

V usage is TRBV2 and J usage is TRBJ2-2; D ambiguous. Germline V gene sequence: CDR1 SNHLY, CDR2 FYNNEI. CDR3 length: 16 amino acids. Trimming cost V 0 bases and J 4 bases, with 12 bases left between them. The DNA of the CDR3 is TGTGCCAGCAGTGAAGCGGAGACCCGTACCACCGGGGAGCTGTTTTTT. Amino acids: CASSEAETRTTGELFF.

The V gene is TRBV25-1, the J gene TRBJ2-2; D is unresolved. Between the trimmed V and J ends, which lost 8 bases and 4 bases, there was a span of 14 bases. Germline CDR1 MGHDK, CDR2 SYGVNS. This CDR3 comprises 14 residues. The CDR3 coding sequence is TGTGCCAGCGTAGCAACCCCAAGCACCGGGGAGCTGTTTTTT. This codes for CASVATPSTGELFF.

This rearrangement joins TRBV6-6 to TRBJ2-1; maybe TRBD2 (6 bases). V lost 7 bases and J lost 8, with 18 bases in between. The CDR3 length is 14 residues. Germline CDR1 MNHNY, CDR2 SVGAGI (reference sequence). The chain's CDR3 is CASIGFLRGDEQFF. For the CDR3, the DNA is TGTGCCAGCATCGGTTTCTTGCGGGGCGATGAGCAGTTCTTC.